Each of the 6 T cell receptor beta chains below was sequenced from the same sample in a study of T cell repertoires in cytomegalovirus infection. TCRdb processed the reads anew with MiXCR; each CDR3 protein has one entry. The table has around 450,000 distinct CDR3 sequences, under 40% seen once. Sample: PBMCs. Receptors were obtained from a human donor in good health (CMV status not recorded). Some clones in this sample may be carry-over from other donors' samples.

The gene calls are TRBV29-1 and TRBJ2-1, with 7 nucleotides matching TRBD1. After removal of 8 bases from V and 6 bases from J, the junction contained 19 bases not matched to a gene. Per germline, CDR1 SQVTM and CDR2 ANQGSEA. The CDR3 extends over 16 amino acids. CDR3 loop: CSTQKTLGQQTNEQFF. For the CDR3, the DNA is TGCAGCACGCAAAAGACCTTGGGACAGCAGACCAATGAGCAGTTCTTC.

In the case of this clonotype: Germline and junction disagree at one end, which may indicate a read error. The rearrangement links TRBV28 to TRBJ1-4; D is ambiguous. The CDR3 runs 19 residues. Germline V gene sequence: CDR1 MDHEN, CDR2 SYDVKM. The CDR3 bases are TGTGCCAGCAGTGTATGGTCCGGTGTCCCGGGTGCAACTAATGAAAAACTGTTTTTT. Amino acids: CASSVWSGVPGATNEKLFF.

As for this clonotype: Just one base apart from a much larger clone, this may be a read error. The chain links TRBV7-2 to TRBJ1-6, with a possible D match to TRBD1 (5 bases). Germline CDR1 and CDR2: SGHTA and FQGNSA. V shed 8 bases and J shed 3 bases, with 14 bases lying between them. This CDR3 is 15 amino acids long. CDR3 residues: CASRSTGDYNSPLHF. CDR3 sequence (DNA): TGTGCCAGCCGCTCTACAGGAGACTATAATTCACCCCTCCACTTT.

V and J are TRBV12-3 or TRBV12-4 and TRBJ2-1, with D tentatively TRBD1 (5 bases). The CDR3 is made up of 15 amino acids. Trimming removed 1 base from V and 5 bases from J, with 12 bases in between. The CDR3 DNA follows: TGTGCCAGCAGTTTAGGGTTCCTGGGGCACAATGAGCAGTTCTTC. Amino acid sequence: CASSLGFLGHNEQFF.

This chain joins TRBV7-9 and TRBJ2-1, with D tentatively TRBD2 (6 bases). Germline loops: CDR1 SEHNR, CDR2 FQNEAQ (reference sequence). V was cut by 5 bases and J by 0 bases, with 14 bases left in between. This CDR3 contains 16 residues. Written as DNA, the CDR3 is TGTGCCAGCAGCGCGAGCGGGTTACGCTCCTACAATGAGCAGTTCTTC. It translates to CASSASGLRSYNEQFF.

V gene TRBV14 combines with J gene TRBJ1-4, with D perhaps TRBD1 (6 bases). The CDR3 extends over 16 amino acids. Germline V gene sequence: CDR1 SGHDN, CDR2 FVKESK. V lost 1 base to trimming and J lost 8 bases, with 17 bases between them. Here the CDR3 DNA reads TGTGCCAGCAGCCAAGTCACCCGGGGGGCTGGGGAAAAACTGTTTTTT. This codes for CASSQVTRGAGEKLFF.